This T cell receptor beta chain was observed in a study of T cell responses to AZD1222 COVID-19 vaccine. The CDR3 is made up of 12 amino acids. Germline V gene data show CDR1 as MNHEY and CDR2 as SMNVEV (reference sequence). Trimming cost V 7 bases and J 5 bases, with 11 bases left between them. Generated by immunoSEQ multiplex PCR, the TCRdb table keeps only in-frame clones and is missing some. Among about 130,000 clones listed, about 90% were seen once. Points on this clone: Its antigen is currently unknown.

General study results and limits: Spike was spanned by vaccine-associated CD4 TCRs, which were dominant at 160-218 and 743-854. Targets within unmutated variant regions were reportedly found for nearly half of spike-specific TCRs. Spike-specific TCR breadth and depth were elevated following two AZD1222 doses.

The TCR originated in an adult in good health. This material consisted of peripheral blood, taken on day 0 of AZD1222 vaccination. The rearrangement joins TRBV27 to TRBJ2-5, with D hard to call. Here the CDR3 DNA reads TGTGCCAGCACCTCTTTCGGGGAGACCCAGTACTTC. Protein sequence: CASTSFGETQYF.